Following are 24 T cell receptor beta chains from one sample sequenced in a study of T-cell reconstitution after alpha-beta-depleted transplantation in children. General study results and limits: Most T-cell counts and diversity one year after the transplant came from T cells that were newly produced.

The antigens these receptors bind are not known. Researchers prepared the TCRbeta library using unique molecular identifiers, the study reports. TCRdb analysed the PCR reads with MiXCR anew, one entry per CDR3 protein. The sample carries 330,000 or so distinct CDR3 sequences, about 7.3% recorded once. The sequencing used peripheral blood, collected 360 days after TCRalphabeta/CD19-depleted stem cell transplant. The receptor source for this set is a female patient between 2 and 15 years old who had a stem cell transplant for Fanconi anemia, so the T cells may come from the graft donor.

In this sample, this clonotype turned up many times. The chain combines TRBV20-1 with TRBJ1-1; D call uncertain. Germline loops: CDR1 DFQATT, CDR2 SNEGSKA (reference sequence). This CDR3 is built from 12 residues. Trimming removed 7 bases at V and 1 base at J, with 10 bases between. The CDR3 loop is CSGLQQNTEAFF. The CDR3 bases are TGCAGTGGCTTACAACAGAACACTGAAGCTTTCTTT.

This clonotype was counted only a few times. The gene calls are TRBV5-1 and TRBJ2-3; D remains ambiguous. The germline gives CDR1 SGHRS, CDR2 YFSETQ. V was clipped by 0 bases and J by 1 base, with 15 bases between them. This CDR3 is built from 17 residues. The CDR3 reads CASSLERAQKRTDTQYF. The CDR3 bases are TGCGCCAGCAGCTTGGAGAGAGCCCAGAAACGCACAGATACGCAGTATTTT. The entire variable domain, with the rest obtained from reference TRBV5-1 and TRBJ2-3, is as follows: KAGVTQTPRYLIKTRGQQVTLSCSPISGHRSVSWYQQTPGQGLQFLFEYFSETQRNKGNFPGRFSGRQFSNSRSEMNVSTLELGDSALYLCASSLERAQKRTDTQYFGPGTRLTVL.

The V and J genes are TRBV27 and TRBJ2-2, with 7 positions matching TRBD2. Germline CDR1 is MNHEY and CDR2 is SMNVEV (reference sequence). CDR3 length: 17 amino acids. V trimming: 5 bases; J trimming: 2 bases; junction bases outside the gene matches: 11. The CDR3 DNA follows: TGTGCCAGCAGTCCGTACCGGGGGGTCCCTAACACCGGGGAGCTGTTTTTT. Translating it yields CASSPYRGVPNTGELFF.

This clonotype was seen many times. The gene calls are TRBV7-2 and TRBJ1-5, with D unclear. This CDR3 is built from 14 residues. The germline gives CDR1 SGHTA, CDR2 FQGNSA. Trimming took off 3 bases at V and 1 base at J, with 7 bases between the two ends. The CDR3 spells CASSFGLSNQPQHF. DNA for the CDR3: TGTGCCAGCAGCTTCGGACTCAGCAATCAGCCCCAGCATTTT. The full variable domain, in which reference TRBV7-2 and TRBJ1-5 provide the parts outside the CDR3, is GAGVSQSPSNKVTEKGKDVELRCDPISGHTALYWYRQSLGQGLEFLIYFQGNSAPDKSGLPSDRFSAERTGGSVSTLTIQRTQQEDSAVYLCASSFGLSNQPQHFGDGTRLSIL.

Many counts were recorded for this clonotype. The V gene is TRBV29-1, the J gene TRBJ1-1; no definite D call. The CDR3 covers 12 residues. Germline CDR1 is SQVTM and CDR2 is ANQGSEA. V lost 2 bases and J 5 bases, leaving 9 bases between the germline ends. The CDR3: CSVELVGTEAFF. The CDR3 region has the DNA TGCAGCGTTGAATTGGTGGGAACTGAAGCTTTCTTT.

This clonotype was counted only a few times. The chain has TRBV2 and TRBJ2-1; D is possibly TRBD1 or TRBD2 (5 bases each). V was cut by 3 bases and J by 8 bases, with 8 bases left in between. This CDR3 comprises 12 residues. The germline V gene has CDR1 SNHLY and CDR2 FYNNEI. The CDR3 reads CASSDRDDEQFF. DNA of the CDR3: TGTGCCAGCAGTGACAGGGACGATGAGCAGTTCTTC.

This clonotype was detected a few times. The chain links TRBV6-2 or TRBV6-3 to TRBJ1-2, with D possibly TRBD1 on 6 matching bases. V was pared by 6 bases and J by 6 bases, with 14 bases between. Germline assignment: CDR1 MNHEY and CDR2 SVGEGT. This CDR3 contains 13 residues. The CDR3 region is CASSRLDSHGYTF. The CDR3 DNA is TGTGCCAGCAGCCGCCTGGACAGTCATGGCTACACCTTC.

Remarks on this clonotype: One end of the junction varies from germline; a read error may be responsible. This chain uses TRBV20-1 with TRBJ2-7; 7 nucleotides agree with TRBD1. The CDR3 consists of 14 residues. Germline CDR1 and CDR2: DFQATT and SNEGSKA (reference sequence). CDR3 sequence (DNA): TGCGGTGCTCAGTACCGGACAGGCACCTACGAGCAGTACTTC. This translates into CGAQYRTGTYEQYF.

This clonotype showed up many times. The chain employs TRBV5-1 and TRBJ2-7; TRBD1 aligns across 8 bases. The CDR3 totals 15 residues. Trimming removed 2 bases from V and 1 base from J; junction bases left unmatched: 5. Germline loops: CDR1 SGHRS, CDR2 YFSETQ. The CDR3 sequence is CASSLRTGPSYEQYF. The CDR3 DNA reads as TGCGCCAGCAGCTTACGGACAGGGCCTTCCTACGAGCAGTACTTC.

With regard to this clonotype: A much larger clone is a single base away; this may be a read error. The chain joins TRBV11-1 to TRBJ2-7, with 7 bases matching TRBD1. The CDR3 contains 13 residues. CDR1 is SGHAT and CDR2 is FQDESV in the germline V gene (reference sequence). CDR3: CASSSGTVYEQSV. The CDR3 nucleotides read TGTGCCAGCAGCTCGGGGACAGTCTACGAGCAGTCCGTC.

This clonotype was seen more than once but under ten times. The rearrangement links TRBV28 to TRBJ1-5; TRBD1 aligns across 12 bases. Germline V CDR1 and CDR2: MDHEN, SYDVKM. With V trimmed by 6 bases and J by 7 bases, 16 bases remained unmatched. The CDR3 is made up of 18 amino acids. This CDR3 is CASRSTGQGAPGKQPQHF. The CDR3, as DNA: TGTGCCAGCAGGTCCACGGGACAGGGGGCCCCCGGGAAACAGCCCCAGCATTTT.

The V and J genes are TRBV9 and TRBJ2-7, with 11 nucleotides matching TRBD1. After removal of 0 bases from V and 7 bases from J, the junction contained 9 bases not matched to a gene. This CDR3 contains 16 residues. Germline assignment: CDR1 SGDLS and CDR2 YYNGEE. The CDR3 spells CASSVDPDRGREEQYF. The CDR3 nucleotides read TGTGCCAGCAGCGTAGACCCGGACAGGGGGCGCGAGGAGCAGTACTTC.

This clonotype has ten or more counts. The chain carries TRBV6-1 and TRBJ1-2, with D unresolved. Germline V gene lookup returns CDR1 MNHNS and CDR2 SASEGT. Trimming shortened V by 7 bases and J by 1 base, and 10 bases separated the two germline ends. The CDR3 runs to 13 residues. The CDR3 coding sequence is TGTGCCAGCATGCCAGTGCTTAACTATGGCTACACCTTC. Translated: CASMPVLNYGYTF.

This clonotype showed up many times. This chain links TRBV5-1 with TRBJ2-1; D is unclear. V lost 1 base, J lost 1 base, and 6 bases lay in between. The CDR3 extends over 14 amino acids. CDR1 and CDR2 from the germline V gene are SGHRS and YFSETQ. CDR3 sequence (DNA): TGCGCCAGCAGCTTGCAGGCGTCCTACAATGAGCAGTTCTTC. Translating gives CASSLQASYNEQFF. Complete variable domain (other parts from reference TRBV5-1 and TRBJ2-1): KAGVTQTPRYLIKTRGQQVTLSCSPISGHRSVSWYQQTPGQGLQFLFEYFSETQRNKGNFPGRFSGRQFSNSRSEMNVSTLELGDSALYLCASSLQASYNEQFFGPGTRLTVL.

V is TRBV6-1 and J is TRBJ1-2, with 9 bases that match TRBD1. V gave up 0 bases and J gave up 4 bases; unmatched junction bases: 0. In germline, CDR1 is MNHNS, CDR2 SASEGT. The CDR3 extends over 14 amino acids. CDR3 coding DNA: TGTGCCAGCAGTGAAGCGACAGGGGGCTATGGCTACACCTTC. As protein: CASSEATGGYGYTF.

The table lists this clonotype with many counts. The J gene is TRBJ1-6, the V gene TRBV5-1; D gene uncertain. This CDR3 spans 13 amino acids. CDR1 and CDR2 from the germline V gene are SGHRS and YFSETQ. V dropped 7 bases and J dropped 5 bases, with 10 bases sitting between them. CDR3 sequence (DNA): TGCGCCAGCGCTGAACAGCATAATTCACCCCTCCACTTT. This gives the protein CASAEQHNSPLHF.

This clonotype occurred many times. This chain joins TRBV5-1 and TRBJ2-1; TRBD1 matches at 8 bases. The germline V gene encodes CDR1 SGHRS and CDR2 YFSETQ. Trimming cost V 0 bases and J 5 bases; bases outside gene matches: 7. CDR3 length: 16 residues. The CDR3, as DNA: TGCGCCAGCAGCTTGGGGACAGGGAGACTACACAATGAGCAGTTCTTC. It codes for CASSLGTGRLHNEQFF.

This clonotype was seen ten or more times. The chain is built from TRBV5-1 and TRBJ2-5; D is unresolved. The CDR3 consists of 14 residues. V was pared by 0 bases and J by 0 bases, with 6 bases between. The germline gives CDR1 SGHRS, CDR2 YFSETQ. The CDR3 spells CASSLGGNQETQYF. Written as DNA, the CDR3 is TGCGCCAGCAGCTTGGGGGGAAACCAAGAGACCCAGTACTTC.

The CDR3 nucleotides are TGCGCCAGCAGCGCCCGACAGGGCACTGAAGCTTTCTTT. Its translation is CASSARQGTEAFF. The chain carries TRBV5-1 and TRBJ1-1, with TRBD1 matching 7 bases. The V segment lost 4 bases and the J segment 4 bases; nucleotides outside the gene matches: 4. Germline values: CDR1 SGHRS, CDR2 YFSETQ. The CDR3 has 13 amino acids.

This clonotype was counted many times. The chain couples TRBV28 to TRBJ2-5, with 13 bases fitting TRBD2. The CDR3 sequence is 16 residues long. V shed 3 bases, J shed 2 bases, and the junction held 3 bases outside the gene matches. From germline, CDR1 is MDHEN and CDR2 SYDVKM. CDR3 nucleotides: TGTGCCAGCAGTTTTTGGGGACTAGCGGGACAAGAGACCCAGTACTTC. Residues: CASSFWGLAGQETQYF.

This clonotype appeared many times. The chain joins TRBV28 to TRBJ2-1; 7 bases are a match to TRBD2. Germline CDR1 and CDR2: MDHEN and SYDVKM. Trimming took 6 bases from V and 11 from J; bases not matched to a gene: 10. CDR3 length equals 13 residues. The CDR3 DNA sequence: TGTGCCAGCAGCAGACTAGCAAGGCGACAGCAGTTCTTC. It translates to CASSRLARRQQFF.

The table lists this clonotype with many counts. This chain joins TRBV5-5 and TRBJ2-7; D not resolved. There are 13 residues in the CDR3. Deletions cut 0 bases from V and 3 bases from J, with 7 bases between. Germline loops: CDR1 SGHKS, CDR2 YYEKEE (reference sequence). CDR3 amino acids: CASSLGPFYEQYF. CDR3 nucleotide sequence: TGTGCCAGCAGCTTGGGGCCTTTCTACGAGCAGTACTTC.

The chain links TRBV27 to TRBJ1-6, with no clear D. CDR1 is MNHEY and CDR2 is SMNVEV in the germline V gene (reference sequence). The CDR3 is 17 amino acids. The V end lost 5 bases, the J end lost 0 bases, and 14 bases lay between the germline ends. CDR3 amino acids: CASSPRIMSSYNSPLHF. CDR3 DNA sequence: TGTGCCAGCAGTCCCCGGATCATGAGCTCCTATAATTCACCCCTCCACTTT.

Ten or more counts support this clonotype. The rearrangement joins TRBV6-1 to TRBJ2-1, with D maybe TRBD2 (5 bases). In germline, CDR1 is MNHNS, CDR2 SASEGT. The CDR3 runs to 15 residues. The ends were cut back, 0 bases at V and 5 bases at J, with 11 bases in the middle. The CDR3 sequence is CASSEATGLNNEQFF. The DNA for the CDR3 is TGTGCCAGCAGTGAAGCGACCGGACTCAACAATGAGCAGTTCTTC.